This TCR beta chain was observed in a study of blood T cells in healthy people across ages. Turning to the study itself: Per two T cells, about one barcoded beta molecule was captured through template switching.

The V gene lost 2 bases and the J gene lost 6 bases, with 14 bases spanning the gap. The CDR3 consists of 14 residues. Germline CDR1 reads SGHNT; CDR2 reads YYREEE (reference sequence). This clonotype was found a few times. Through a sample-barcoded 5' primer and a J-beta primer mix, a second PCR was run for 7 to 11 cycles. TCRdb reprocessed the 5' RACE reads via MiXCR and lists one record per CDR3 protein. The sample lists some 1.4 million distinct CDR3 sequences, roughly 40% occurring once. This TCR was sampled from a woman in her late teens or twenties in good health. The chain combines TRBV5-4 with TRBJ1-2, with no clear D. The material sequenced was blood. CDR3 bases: TGTGCCAGCAGCTTAGTCAGTTACGAGGATGGCTACACCTTC. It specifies CASSLVSYEDGYTF. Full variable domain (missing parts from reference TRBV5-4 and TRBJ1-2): ETGVTQSPTHLIKTRGQQVTLRCSSQSGHNTVSWYQQALGQGPQFIFQYYREEENGRGNFPPRFSGLQFPNYSSELNVNALELDDSALYLCASSLVSYEDGYTFGSGTRLTVV.